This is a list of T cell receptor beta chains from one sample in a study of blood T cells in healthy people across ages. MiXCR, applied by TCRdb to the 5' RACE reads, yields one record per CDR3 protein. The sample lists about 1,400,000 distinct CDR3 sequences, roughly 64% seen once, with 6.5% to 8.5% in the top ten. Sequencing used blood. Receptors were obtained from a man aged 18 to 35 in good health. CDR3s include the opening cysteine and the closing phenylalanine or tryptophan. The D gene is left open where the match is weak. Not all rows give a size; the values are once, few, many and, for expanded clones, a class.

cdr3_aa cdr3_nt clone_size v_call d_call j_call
CASSFRNDNSPLHF TGCGCCAGCAGCTTTCGGAATGATAATTCACCCCTCCACTTT - TRBV5-1 - TRBJ1-6
CASGKGAYPGNTQYF TGTGCTAGTGGGAAAGGGGCGTACCCGGGAAATACGCAGTATTTT - TRBV12-5 - TRBJ2-3
CASGPLAGGSDTQYF TGTGCCAGCGGTCCCCTAGCGGGAGGGTCTGATACGCAGTATTTT - TRBV6-6 TRBD2 TRBJ2-3
CASRTTGGQNGYTF TGTGCCAGCAGGACCACAGGGGGCCAGAATGGCTACACCTTC - TRBV28 TRBD1 TRBJ1-2
CASSVGAEQETQYF TGTGCCAGCAGCGTGGGGGCAGAACAAGAGACCCAGTACTTC - TRBV7-6 - TRBJ2-5
CASSQDQLSGTGLYYEQYF TGCGCCAGCAGCCAAGATCAGTTATCCGGGACAGGGCTTTACTACGAGCAGTACTTC - TRBV4-1 TRBD1 TRBJ2-7
CASSSRGLAGPGGETQYF TGTGCCAGCAGTTCCCGGGGACTAGCGGGACCCGGGGGGGAGACCCAGTACTTC - TRBV25-1 TRBD2 TRBJ2-5
CASSHILGDGTGELFF TGTGCCAGCAGCCACATCTTGGGGGACGGCACCGGGGAGCTGTTTTTT - TRBV14 - TRBJ2-2
CSARTSGIGELFF TGCAGTGCTCGGACTAGCGGGATTGGGGAGCTGTTTTTT - TRBV20-1 TRBD2 TRBJ2-2
CASSLIPGTGLETQYF TGTGCCAGCAGTTTAATCCCCGGGACAGGGTTGGAGACCCAGTACTTC few TRBV12-3/TRBV12-4 TRBD1 TRBJ2-5
CSATKAGFGLAFF TGCAGTGCTACTAAGGCAGGGTTTGGGTTGGCTTTCTTT - TRBV20-1 - TRBJ1-1
CAISDPEQYF TGTGCCATCAGTGACCCCGAGCAGTACTTC few TRBV10-3 - TRBJ2-7
CASRGVDTEAFF TGTGCCAGCAGGGGGGTTGACACTGAAGCTTTCTTT - TRBV28 - TRBJ1-1
CSARENTDTQYF TGCAGTGCTAGGGAGAACACAGATACGCAGTATTTT once TRBV20-1 - TRBJ2-3
CASSETGTGGHEQFF TGTGCCAGCAGTGAGACCGGGACAGGGGGCCATGAGCAGTTCTTC few TRBV6-1 TRBD1 TRBJ2-1
CASSVRQDNEQYF TGCGCCAGCAGCGTACGTCAGGACAATGAGCAGTACTTC - TRBV4-1 - TRBJ2-7
CASRIEWDASYTGELFF TGCGCCAGCAGAATCGAATGGGACGCAAGCTACACCGGGGAGCTGTTTTTT few TRBV10-1 - TRBJ2-2
CAISESEGRSVQYF TGTGCCATCAGTGAGTCTGAGGGTAGAAGCGTGCAGTACTTC - TRBV10-3 - TRBJ2-5
CASKSSNRDIQYF TGTGCCAGCAAGTCGTCCAACAGGGACATTCAGTACTTC - TRBV2 - TRBJ2-4
CASSVTGTANYEQYF TGTGCCAGCAGTGTAACCGGGACAGCCAACTACGAGCAGTACTTC - TRBV6-1 TRBD1 TRBJ2-7
CAISEGLIGYGYTF TGTGCCATCAGTGAAGGGTTGATCGGCTATGGCTACACCTTC few TRBV10-3 - TRBJ1-2
CASSALTANYGYTF TGTGCCAGCAGTGCTCTGACCGCTAACTATGGCTACACCTTC - TRBV12-3/TRBV12-4 - TRBJ1-2
CSATEDIPITDTQYF TGCAGTGCTACTGAGGACATACCCATAACAGATACGCAGTATTTT - TRBV20-1 - TRBJ2-3
CASSFRSNTGELFF TGTGCCAGCAGTTTCCGGAGTAACACCGGGGAGCTGTTTTTT - TRBV27 - TRBJ2-2
CASSLMVNSNQPQHF TGTGCCAGCAGCTTGATGGTCAATAGCAATCAGCCCCAGCATTTT - TRBV5-6 - TRBJ1-5
CSAAGLAGGGWDIQYF TGCAGTGCTGCCGGACTAGCGGGAGGTGGATGGGACATTCAGTACTTC - TRBV20-1 TRBD2 TRBJ2-4
CSAPTGAYEQYF TGCAGTGCTCCAACCGGGGCCTACGAGCAGTACTTC few TRBV20-1 - TRBJ2-7
CASSPLRPEFCLEQYF TGTGCCAGCTCACCACTCCGACCGGAATTCTGTTTGGAGCAGTACTTC - TRBV18 - TRBJ2-7
CASSPLQAGFDNYGYTF TGTGCCAGCAGCCCCCTGCAGGCAGGCTTTGATAACTATGGCTACACCTTC few TRBV6-1 - TRBJ1-2
CSVAGAWEQYF TGCAGCGTCGCAGGGGCGTGGGAGCAGTACTTC few TRBV29-1 - TRBJ2-4
CASRGGGQADTQYF TGTGCCAGCAGAGGGGGGGGCCAGGCAGATACGCAGTATTTT - TRBV4-2 - TRBJ2-3
CATSSQNSNQPQHF TGTGCCACCAGTAGCCAAAATAGCAATCAGCCCCAGCATTTT - TRBV24-1 - TRBJ1-5
CASPGAGPTDTQYF TGTGCCAGCCCCGGGGCGGGACCCACAGATACGCAGTATTTT - TRBV7-9 - TRBJ2-3
CASRSVRGKDNYEQYF TGTGCCAGCAGGTCTGTCAGGGGGAAGGATAACTACGAGCAGTACTTC - TRBV11-2 TRBD1 TRBJ2-7
CSAPGLAGEHYNEQFF TGCAGCGCACCGGGACTAGCGGGGGAACACTACAATGAGCAGTTCTTC few TRBV29-1 TRBD2 TRBJ2-1
CSASAGGVNEQFF TGCAGTGCCAGCGCGGGGGGAGTCAATGAGCAGTTCTTC few TRBV20-1 TRBD2 TRBJ2-1
CASSADEQFF TGTGCCAGCAGCGCGGATGAGCAGTTCTTC few TRBV12-3/TRBV12-4 - TRBJ2-1
CASSQSTSEIYEQYF TGCGCCAGCAGCCAATCAACTAGCGAGATTTACGAGCAGTACTTC few TRBV4-1 TRBD2 TRBJ2-7
CASSLKGGSGANVLTF TGTGCCAGCAGTTTAAAGGGGGGCTCTGGGGCCAACGTCCTGACTTTC - TRBV27 - TRBJ2-6
CASSVRGEEQFF TGTGCCAGCAGCGTTCGGGGGGAGGAGCAGTTCTTC - TRBV9 TRBD2 TRBJ2-1
CASSYGGTSLNEQFF TGTGCCAGCAGTTATGGGGGGACTAGCCTCAATGAGCAGTTCTTC - TRBV6-6 TRBD2 TRBJ2-1
CSVAYDTQYF TGCAGCGTTGCCTACGATACGCAGTATTTT - TRBV29-1 - TRBJ2-3
CASRRQGLADTQYF TGTGCCAGCAGACGACAGGGATTAGCAGATACGCAGTATTTT - TRBV2 TRBD1 TRBJ2-3
CASSLGPSGGAECYEQYF TGTGCCAGCAGCTTAGGTCCTTCGGGGGGCGCAGAGTGTTACGAGCAGTACTTC - TRBV11-2 - TRBJ2-7
CASSFWPSGSLDEQYF TGTGCCAGCAGCTTTTGGCCTAGCGGGAGCTTGGACGAGCAGTACTTC - TRBV7-9 TRBD2 TRBJ2-7
CSVGQGREDIQYF TGCAGCGTCGGACAGGGTAGGGAGGACATTCAGTACTTC - TRBV29-1 TRBD1 TRBJ2-4
CSARASTGPGGGTDTQYF TGCAGTGCTAGGGCCAGTACAGGCCCGGGGGGTGGCACAGATACGCAGTATTTT - TRBV20-1 TRBD2 TRBJ2-3